This T cell receptor beta chain was profiled in a study of blood T cell repertoires in COVID-19. Turning to the study itself: Nucleic acid was either cDNA or gDNA, and it came from T cells, B-cell-depleted T cells, or PBMCs.

Germline CDR1 is KGHSH and CDR2 is LQKENI. Trimming pared 3 bases from V and 7 bases from J, leaving 13 bases between. The CDR3 runs 15 residues. Libraries were prepared by immunoSEQ multiplex PCR; TCRdb keeps only in-frame clonotypes and omits some of them. There are under 200,000 clones in the sample; around 87% occur only once, and under 13% lies in the top ten. Sequenced material: peripheral blood. The receptor's source is a woman in her 70s with COVID-19, enrolled during active disease. V usage is TRBV18 and J usage is TRBJ1-6, with TRBD1 as a possible D gene (5 bases). The CDR3 reads CASSPQGGGNSPLHF. DNA for the CDR3: TGTGCCAGCTCACCTCAGGGAGGTGGGAATTCACCCCTCCACTTT.